Listed here are 9 T cell receptor beta chains from one sample, sequenced in a study of blood T cell repertoires in COVID-19. The method was immunoSEQ multiplex PCR; TCRdb's version includes in-frame clones alone and lacks a portion of them. The repertoire holds tens of thousands of clones, with more than 75% as singletons. The material sequenced was peripheral blood. The receptors were gathered from a man aged 40-55 years with COVID-19, enrolled during active disease.

V usage is TRBV5-4 and J usage is TRBJ2-2; no definite D call. CDR3 length: 14 residues. Trimming shortened V by 0 bases and J by 8 bases, and 11 bases separated the two germline ends. Germline values: CDR1 SGHNT, CDR2 YYREEE (reference sequence). The CDR3 region is CASSLGLTSGELFF. In DNA, the CDR3 is TGTGCCAGCAGCTTGGGCCTTACTTCGGGGGAGCTGTTTTTT.

The J gene is TRBJ2-3, the V gene TRBV2, with D tentatively TRBD2 (5 bases). This CDR3 region has 14 residues. The germline gives CDR1 SNHLY, CDR2 FYNNEI. V lost 7 bases and J lost 0, with 11 bases in between. The CDR3 nucleotides read TGTGCCAGCAAGCCGGGATTTAGCACAGATACGCAGTATTTT. This translates into CASKPGFSTDTQYF. The complete variable domain, with remaining parts taken from reference TRBV2 and TRBJ2-3, reads EPEVTQTPSHQVTQMGQEVILRCVPISNHLYFYWYRQILGQKVEFLVSFYNNEISEKSEIFDDQFSVERPDGSNFTLKIRSTKLEDSAMYFCASKPGFSTDTQYFGPGTRLTVL.

This clone was seen only once. The J gene is TRBJ1-2, the V gene TRBV25-1; 10 bases agree with TRBD1. CDR1 and CDR2 from the germline V gene are MGHDK and SYGVNS. The length of the CDR3 is 13 residues. Unmatched junction bases numbered 7, after V lost 10 bases and J lost 5 bases. CDR3 nucleotides: TGTGCCACCCAGTCGGGACAGGGGTATGGCTACACCTTC. It specifies CATQSGQGYGYTF.

In its sample, this clone was seen once. This sequence joins TRBV11-3 and TRBJ2-7; perhaps TRBD1 as D (6 bases). This CDR3 contains 14 residues. In germline, CDR1 is SGHNT, CDR2 YENEEA. V gave up 3 bases and J gave up 1 base, with 10 bases separating them. CDR3 residues: CASSFRGQSYEQYF. DNA of the CDR3: TGTGCCAGCAGCTTTCGCGGACAGTCCTACGAGCAGTACTTC.

The chain joins TRBV7-6 to TRBJ1-6, with D hard to call. Per germline, CDR1 SGHVS and CDR2 FNYEAQ. Trimming stripped 5 bases from V and 8 bases from J, with 13 bases between. This CDR3 comprises 14 residues. The CDR3 nucleotides are TGTGCCAGCAGCCCCCGGTCCCGGGATTCACCCCTCCACTTT. Translated, it gives CASSPRSRDSPLHF.

The chain is built from TRBV5-1 and TRBJ1-6, with 9 nucleotides matching TRBD1. Unmatched junction bases numbered 10, after V lost 3 bases and J lost 6 bases. This CDR3 is 17 amino acids long. Per germline, CDR1 SGHRS and CDR2 YFSETQ. CDR3 in amino acids: CASSSGSGQGLNSPLHF. CDR3 nucleotide sequence: TGCGCCAGCAGCTCGGGCAGTGGACAGGGGCTTAATTCACCCCTCCACTTT.

This chain connects TRBV7-9 to TRBJ2-1, with a weak D call TRBD2 (5 bases). The CDR3 contains 11 residues. CDR1 is SEHNR and CDR2 is FQNEAQ in the germline V gene (reference sequence). V lost 5 bases and J lost 7, with 6 bases in between. This CDR3 is CASSRGNEQFF. In nucleotides, the CDR3 is TGTGCCAGCAGCCGCGGGAATGAGCAGTTCTTC.

The rearrangement joins TRBV4-1 to TRBJ2-7, with D possibly being TRBD1 (6 bases). Per the germline V gene, CDR1 is MGHRA and CDR2 is YSYEKL. Between the trimmed V and J ends, which lost 2 bases and 0 bases, there was a span of 17 bases. The CDR3 is made up of 17 amino acids. The DNA of the CDR3 is TGCGCCAGCAGCCAACCAACTACAGGGCTTAGCTCCTACGAGCAGTACTTC. It encodes CASSQPTTGLSSYEQYF.

V gene TRBV4-1 combines with J gene TRBJ2-3; D not resolved. This CDR3 is built from 13 residues. V was shortened by 4 bases and J by 0 bases, with 5 bases between the two germline ends. CDR1 and CDR2 (germline): MGHRA, YSYEKL. CDR3 coding DNA: TGCGCCAGCAGCCCCGGTAGCACAGATACGCAGTATTTT. Protein: CASSPGSTDTQYF.